A selection of T cell receptor beta chains follows, all from one sample in a study of identical twins. TCRdb redid the calling of the 5' RACE reads with MiXCR, one entry per CDR3 protein. There are roughly 500,000 distinct CDR3 sequences in the sample; roughly a fifth occur only once, and around 0.9% lies in the top ten. The same sample was also used in a study of T cells expressing NK-cell markers.

Input material: CD4+ T cells sorted from blood. These receptors were obtained from a woman aged 18-29 years in good health. CDR3s include the opening cysteine and the closing phenylalanine or tryptophan. D genes are given only for firm matches. Rows may omit the clone size; those that give it use once, few, many or a size class.

DNA	CDR3	D	size	V	J
TGTGCCAGCAGTATTAGGCCGGGGCCCCAGCATTTT	CASSIRPGPQHF	NA	NA	TRBV12-3/TRBV12-4	TRBJ1-5
TGTGCCAGCAGTTCTCTGGGTAGCGGGGCCCAGGGTACGCAGTATTTT	CASSSLGSGAQGTQYF	TRBD2	many	TRBV6-5	TRBJ2-3
TGCGCCAGCAGCTGGCGAAGGACGGGGGAAACCTACGAGCAGTACTTC	CASSWRRTGETYEQYF	NA	NA	TRBV5-1	TRBJ2-7
TGCGCCAGCAGCAAGAGACTAGCGTCACCTCCCCCCGAGCAGTACTTC	CASSKRLASPPPEQYF	TRBD2	few	TRBV5-1	TRBJ2-7
TGTGCCGCCGCGAGGGGGCCCTCCTACAATGAGCAGTTCTTC	CAAARGPSYNEQFF	TRBD1	NA	TRBV12-3/TRBV12-4	TRBJ2-1
TGTGCCAGCTTCGGGGGGCCGAACACCGGGGAGCTGTTTTTT	CASFGGPNTGELFF	NA	few	TRBV6-5	TRBJ2-2
TGTGCCAGCAGTTTAGTTCCGGGAGTTAGTGGGACCCAGTACTTC	CASSLVPGVSGTQYF	NA	NA	TRBV12-3/TRBV12-4	TRBJ2-5
TGTGCCATCAGTGACAGAGACGATGGCTACACCTTC	CAISDRDDGYTF	NA	NA	TRBV10-3	TRBJ1-2
TGCAGTGCTTCTGGCTGGCGGGCCGGGGGGGAGACCCAGTACTTC	CSASGWRAGGETQYF	TRBD2	NA	TRBV20-1	TRBJ2-5
TGCGCCAGCAGCTTGGGGTCAGCTAAAGACACTGAAGCTTTCTTT	CASSLGSAKDTEAFF	NA	NA	TRBV5-1	TRBJ1-1
TGTGCCAGCAGTTATGCCCCAGGAGCCGAAAAACTGTTTTTT	CASSYAPGAEKLFF	NA	few	TRBV6-5	TRBJ1-4
TGTGCCAGCAGCCGGATCCAAGAGACCCAGTACTTC	CASSRIQETQYF	NA	NA	TRBV3-1	TRBJ2-5
TGTGCCAGCAGCTTGCCGGGTCAGGGGCAGTATTTT	CASSLPGQGQYF	NA	few	TRBV7-9	TRBJ2-3
TGTGCCAGCCGGAGTTGGCTAGCCCCCGGGGAGCTGTTTTTT	CASRSWLAPGELFF	NA	few	TRBV5-5	TRBJ2-2
TGCAGTGCTGGGGTGGGAGTTGAGACCCAGTACTTC	CSAGVGVETQYF	NA	NA	TRBV20-1	TRBJ2-5
TGTGCCAGCAGCCGTTGGGGGACAGGCGATGGAAACACCATATATTTT	CASSRWGTGDGNTIYF	TRBD1	few	TRBV11-2	TRBJ1-3
TGTGCCAGCAGCTCGGGATCACGGGGGGAGCTGTTTTTT	CASSSGSRGELFF	NA	few	TRBV5-5	TRBJ2-2
TGTGCCAGCAGTTTCGGACTAGCGGGAGGGCCTGGGCAGTATTTT	CASSFGLAGGPGQYF	TRBD2	few	TRBV12-3/TRBV12-4	TRBJ2-3
TGTGCCAGCAGCCCGGGGGGCGGGGGGGCCGGAGAGACCCAGTACTTC	CASSPGGGGAGETQYF	TRBD2	NA	TRBV11-2	TRBJ2-5
TGCAGTGCTAGAGATTCCGGGACCCCCTACGAGCAGTACTTC	CSARDSGTPYEQYF	NA	NA	TRBV20-1	TRBJ2-7
TGTGCCAGCAGCCAGGTCGGGGGTGGAAACACCATATATTTT	CASSQVGGGNTIYF	NA	NA	TRBV6-1	TRBJ1-3
TGTGCCAGCAGTTACGAACAGTATGGCTACACCTTC	CASSYEQYGYTF	NA	NA	TRBV6-2/TRBV6-3	TRBJ1-2
TGTGCCAGCAGCCTACAGGTTACGGCCTACGAGCAGTACTTC	CASSLQVTAYEQYF	NA	NA	TRBV28	TRBJ2-7
TGTGCCAGCAGTTTAGAAGGGGGGAGGAGCAATCAGCCCCAGCATTTT	CASSLEGGRSNQPQHF	NA	NA	TRBV27	TRBJ1-5
TGTGCCAGCAGCCCCTCCGGGTTTAGCGGGGTGCCGCAAGAGACCCAGTACTTC	CASSPSGFSGVPQETQYF	TRBD2	NA	TRBV7-6	TRBJ2-5
TGTGCCAGCAGCTTAGCAGCGCGGGTAGGGTCCTACGAGCAGTACTTC	CASSLAARVGSYEQYF	NA	few	TRBV7-6	TRBJ2-7
TGTGCCAGCAGTTACCAGGGACAGATCTATGGCTACACCTTC	CASSYQGQIYGYTF	TRBD1	few	TRBV6-2/TRBV6-3	TRBJ1-2
TGCGCCAGCAGCCAAGCCCGGGGGTGGAAACTGTTTTTT	CASSQARGWKLFF	NA	few	TRBV4-3	TRBJ1-4
TGTGCCTGGAGTGTTAATGGGAGGAACACCATATATTTT	CAWSVNGRNTIYF	NA	many	TRBV30	TRBJ1-3
TGCGCCAGCAGCGGTAGCGGACGCACAGATACGCAGTATTTT	CASSGSGRTDTQYF	NA	few	TRBV5-1	TRBJ2-3
TGTGCCAGCAGTTACGGGACTAGCTCCTCCTACGAGCAGTACTTC	CASSYGTSSSYEQYF	TRBD2	NA	TRBV6-5	TRBJ2-7
TGTGCCAGCAGTGCGGGCGGGACCCCCGGCGGTGAGCAGTTCTTC	CASSAGGTPGGEQFF	NA	NA	TRBV6-4	TRBJ2-1
TGTGCCAGCAACGCGGGGGGTTTTTTAGGAGTCCACGAGCAGTACTTC	CASNAGGFLGVHEQYF	TRBD2	NA	TRBV12-3/TRBV12-4	TRBJ2-7
TGCAGTGCTAGAGATCAGCAGGGCAATCAGCCCCAGCATTTT	CSARDQQGNQPQHF	NA	few	TRBV20-1	TRBJ1-5
TGCAGTGCTGGGGGACTAGCGGGAGACACAGATACGCAGTATTTT	CSAGGLAGDTDTQYF	TRBD2	NA	TRBV20-1	TRBJ2-3